The present entry profiles one TCR beta chain with its context. Its antigen is still unknown. The data were taken from a study of shared clonotypes between healthy human individuals. From germline, CDR1 is SQVTM and CDR2 ANQGSEA. V was clipped by 3 bases and J by 4 bases, with 19 bases between them. The CDR3 covers 15 residues. Selected positively for CCR7 and CD45RO-negative, naive CD8 cells excluded terminally differentiated effector memory CD45RA+ cells. Study-level points and caveats: The four-donor shared clonotypes exceeded non-shared clonotypes in generation probability, with non-shared ones scoring lower. Researchers sampled blood only, noting tissue repertoires likely differ.

Produced via immunoSEQ multiplex PCR; TCRdb's table is partial and in-frame only. This sample has some 1,900,000 clones, with about 94% found just once. This sequence joins TRBV29-1 and TRBJ2-7, with TRBD2 as a possible D gene (5 bases). This clonotype was obtained from a man aged 18-30 years in good health. Sequenced input: naive CD8+ T cells sorted from blood. Written as DNA, the CDR3 is TGCAGCGTTGAGGGAGCTGGAGATCTCGGGTACGAGCAGTACTTC. Its protein product is CSVEGAGDLGYEQYF.